This record looks at one T cell receptor beta chain sequence and its context. The CDR3 loop spans 14 amino acids. V lost 8 bases, J lost 5 bases, and 5 bases stayed unmatched. The germline gives CDR1 MNHEY, CDR2 SMNVEV (reference sequence). This entry comes from a study of blood T cell repertoires in COVID-19. As for the study in general: Samples representing acute and convalescent COVID-19 were sourced from the United States, Italy and Spain. PBMCs, B-cell-depleted T cells, or T cells provided the cDNA or gDNA that made up the material.

Source study methods: It was from reference gene primer amplification that nucleated cell counts were estimated. Only in-frame clones appear in the TCRdb table, and some are missing; sequencing was by immunoSEQ multiplex PCR. The V and J calls and clone size are taken from that table; D and trimming were inferred from the DNA. The repertoire holds 110,000 to 150,000 clones, around 83% seen once, with 10% to 13% in the top ten. Source material: peripheral blood. The V and J genes are TRBV27 and TRBJ1-5, with 11 bases identical to TRBD1. The TCR comes from a man between 60 and 75 years old with active or convalescent COVID-19. The CDR3 coding sequence is TGTGCCAGCGCGGGACAGGGGGAGGATCAGCCCCAGCATTTT. Protein sequence: CASAGQGEDQPQHF.